There are a few counts of the clone carrying this TCR beta chain. This record comes from a study of response to subunit inactivated influenza vaccine. TCRdb re-analysed the RT-PCR reads in MiXCR, keeping a single row per CDR3 protein. The table includes a few hundred thousand distinct CDR3 sequences, over 9% detected once. The V gene end was trimmed by 5 bases and the J gene end by 7 bases; junction bases not matched to a gene: 8. The CDR3 runs 15 residues. Looked up from germline, CDR1 is SGHTA and CDR2 is FQGNSA. These same records also appear under a second study, on T cells expressing NK-cell markers. Turning to that study: The cDNA for TCR beta came from 5'RACE template switching with UMIs. Leadership of the CD3+CD56-NKG2C+ fraction also belonged to these clonotypes in a handful of donors.

The sequencing here drew on PBMCs from blood, taken on the day of vaccination. This sequence originates from a man aged 45-65 years who received an inactivated influenza vaccine. This chain links TRBV7-2 with TRBJ2-2, with 9 bases matching TRBD1. CDR3 in amino acids: CASSLTGGSGGELFF. DNA of the CDR3: TGTGCCAGCAGCCTAACAGGGGGCTCGGGCGGGGAGCTGTTTTTT.